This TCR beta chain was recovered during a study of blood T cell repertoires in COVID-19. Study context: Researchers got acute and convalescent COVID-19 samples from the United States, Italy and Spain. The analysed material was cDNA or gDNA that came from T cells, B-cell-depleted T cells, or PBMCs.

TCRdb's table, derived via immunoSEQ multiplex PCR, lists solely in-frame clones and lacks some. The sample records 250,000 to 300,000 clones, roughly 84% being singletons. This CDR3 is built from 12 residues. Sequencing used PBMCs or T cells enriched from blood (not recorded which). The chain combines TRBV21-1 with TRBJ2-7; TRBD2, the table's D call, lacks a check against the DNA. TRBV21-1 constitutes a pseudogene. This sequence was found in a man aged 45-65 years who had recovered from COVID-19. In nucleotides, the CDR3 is TGTGCCAGCAGCAAAAGGGAGAAAGAGCAGTACTTC. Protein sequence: CASSKREKEQYF.